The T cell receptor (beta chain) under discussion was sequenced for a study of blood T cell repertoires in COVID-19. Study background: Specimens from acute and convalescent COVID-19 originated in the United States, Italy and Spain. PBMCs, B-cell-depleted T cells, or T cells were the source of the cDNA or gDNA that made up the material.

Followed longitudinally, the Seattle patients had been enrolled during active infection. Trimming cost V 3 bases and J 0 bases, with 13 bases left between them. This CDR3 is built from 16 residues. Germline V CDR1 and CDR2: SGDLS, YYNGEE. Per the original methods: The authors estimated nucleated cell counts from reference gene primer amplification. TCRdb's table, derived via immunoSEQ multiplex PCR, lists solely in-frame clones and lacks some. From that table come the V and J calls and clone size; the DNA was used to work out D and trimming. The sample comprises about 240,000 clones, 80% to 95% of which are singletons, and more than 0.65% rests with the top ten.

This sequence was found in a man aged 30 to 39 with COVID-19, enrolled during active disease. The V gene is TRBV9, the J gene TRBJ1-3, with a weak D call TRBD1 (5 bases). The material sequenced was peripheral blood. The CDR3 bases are TGTGCCAGCAGCGCCGGGACTGTTCACTCTGGAAACACCATATATTTT. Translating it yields CASSAGTVHSGNTIYF.